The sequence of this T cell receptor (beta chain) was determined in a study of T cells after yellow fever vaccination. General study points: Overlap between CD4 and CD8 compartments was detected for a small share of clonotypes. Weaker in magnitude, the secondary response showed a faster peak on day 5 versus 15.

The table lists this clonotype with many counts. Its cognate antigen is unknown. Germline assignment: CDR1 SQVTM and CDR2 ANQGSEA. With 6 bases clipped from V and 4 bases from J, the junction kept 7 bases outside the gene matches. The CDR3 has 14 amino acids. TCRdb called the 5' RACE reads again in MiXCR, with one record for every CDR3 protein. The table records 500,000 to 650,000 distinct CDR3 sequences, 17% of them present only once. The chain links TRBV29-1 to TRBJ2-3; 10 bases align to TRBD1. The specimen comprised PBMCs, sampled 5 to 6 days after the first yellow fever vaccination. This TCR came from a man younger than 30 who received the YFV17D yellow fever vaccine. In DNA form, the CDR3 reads TGCAGCGTGGGTCCCGGGACAGGGGCAGATACGCAGTATTTT. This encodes CSVGPGTGADTQYF.